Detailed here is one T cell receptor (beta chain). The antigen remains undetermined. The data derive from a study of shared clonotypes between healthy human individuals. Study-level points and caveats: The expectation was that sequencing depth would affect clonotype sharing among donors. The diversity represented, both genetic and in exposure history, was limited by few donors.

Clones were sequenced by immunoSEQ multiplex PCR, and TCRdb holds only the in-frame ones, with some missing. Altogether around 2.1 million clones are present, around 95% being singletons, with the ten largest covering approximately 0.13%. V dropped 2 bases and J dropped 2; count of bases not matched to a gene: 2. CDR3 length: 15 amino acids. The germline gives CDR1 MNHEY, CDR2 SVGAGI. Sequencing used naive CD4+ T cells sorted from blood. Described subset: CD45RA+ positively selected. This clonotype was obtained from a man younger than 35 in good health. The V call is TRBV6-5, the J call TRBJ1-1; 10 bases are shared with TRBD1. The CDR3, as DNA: TGTGCCAGCAGTTACGGGGACAGGGGAAACACTGAAGCTTTCTTT. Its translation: CASSYGDRGNTEAFF.